These 12 T cell receptor beta chains were all obtained from the same sample, sequenced in a study of control samples from healthy donors and cancer patients. Some clones are missing from TCRdb's copy, which holds only in-frame ones; the method was immunoSEQ multiplex PCR. The sample records 150,000 to 200,000 clones, around 90% being singletons. The sequenced sample consisted of blood. Receptors were obtained from a woman between 50 and 59 years old in good health.

As DNA, the CDR3 is TGTGCCAGCAGCTTAGGTCAGAGGACAGGGCTATATGGCTACACCTTC. This gives the protein CASSLGQRTGLYGYTF. The chain joins TRBV7-2 to TRBJ1-2, with 8 bases matching TRBD1. V dropped 1 base and J dropped 5; count of bases not matched to a gene: 9. Germline V gene data show CDR1 as SGHTA and CDR2 as FQGNSA. The CDR3 is made up of 16 amino acids.

V usage is TRBV18 and J usage is TRBJ1-5; 7 nucleotides line up with TRBD1. V was pared by 5 bases and J by 10 bases, with 5 bases of the junction left unmatched. Looked up from germline, CDR1 is KGHSH and CDR2 is LQKENI. The CDR3 has 12 residues. CDR3 nucleotides: TGTGCCAGCTCAGAGACAGGGATCCCCCAGCATTTT. Residues: CASSETGIPQHF.

The gene calls are TRBV2 and TRBJ1-1, with D unresolved. CDR1 SNHLY and CDR2 FYNNEI come from the germline V gene. V lost 6 bases, J lost 1 base, and 9 bases lay in between. CDR3 length equals 13 residues. The chain's CDR3 is CASREQRNTEAFF. As DNA, the CDR3 is TGTGCCAGCAGGGAACAGAGGAACACTGAAGCTTTCTTT.

The CDR3 nucleotides are TGTGCCAGCAAAGATTCAACTAATGAAAAACTGTTTTTT. This gives the protein CASKDSTNEKLFF. The J gene is TRBJ1-4, the V gene TRBV28; D unclear. Germline CDR1 MDHEN, CDR2 SYDVKM. This CDR3 spans 13 amino acids. V was clipped by 7 bases and J by 0 bases, with 6 bases between them.

V gene TRBV30 combines with J gene TRBJ2-1; TRBD2 matches at 13 bases. V lost 2 bases and J lost 8; bases outside the gene matches: 9. The CDR3 contains 16 residues. The germline CDR1 and CDR2 sequences are GTSNPN and SVGIG (reference sequence). Here the CDR3 DNA reads TGTGCCTGGAGTCGGGGCTTAGGACTAGCGGGAGATGAGCAGTTCTTC. Amino acid sequence: CAWSRGLGLAGDEQFF.

The chain links TRBV4-3 to TRBJ1-1; 8 positions agree with TRBD1. V lost 0 bases, J lost 0 bases, and 3 bases stayed unmatched. Germline CDR1 reads LGHNA; CDR2 reads YSLEER. The CDR3 has 16 amino acids. The CDR3 DNA sequence: TGCGCCAGCAGCCAAGAGTTGGGACAGGTGAACACTGAAGCTTTCTTT. Translation: CASSQELGQVNTEAFF.

The chain couples TRBV28 to TRBJ2-1; TRBD2 aligns across 11 bases. After removal of 5 bases from V and 3 bases from J, the junction contained 9 bases not matched to a gene. The CDR3 consists of 17 residues. The germline V gene encodes CDR1 MDHEN and CDR2 SYDVKM. This chain's CDR3 is CASSAFLAGGLYNEQFF. Here the CDR3 DNA reads TGTGCCAGCAGTGCCTTTCTAGCGGGAGGACTCTACAATGAGCAGTTCTTC.

The chain employs TRBV15 and TRBJ2-7; 7 nucleotides align to TRBD1. Germline-derived CDR1 and CDR2 are LNHNV and YYDKDF (reference sequence). The CDR3 loop spans 14 amino acids. Trimming at V came to 1 base and at J to 6 bases, leaving 6 bases not matched to a gene. The CDR3 sequence: CATSRAQGPFEQYF. Here the CDR3 DNA reads TGTGCCACCAGCAGAGCACAGGGGCCCTTCGAGCAGTACTTC.

The J gene is TRBJ1-1, the V gene TRBV10-3; 7 nucleotides match TRBD1. Germline CDR1 is ENHRY and CDR2 is SYGVKD. J was trimmed by 1 base and V by 10 bases; bases with no gene match: 9. The CDR3 covers 14 residues. This CDR3 is CATGGGVRNTEAFF. The DNA for the CDR3 is TGTGCCACCGGAGGGGGCGTAAGGAACACTGAAGCTTTCTTT.

This chain links TRBV7-5 with TRBJ2-7; the DNA was not compared with TRBD1, the D call given in the table. TRBV7-5 is annotated as a pseudogene. This CDR3 comprises 15 residues. The DNA of the CDR3 is TGTGCCAGAAGCTTACTTCGACAGGGCCCCTACGAGCAGTACTTC. Translation gives CARSLLRQGPYEQYF.

This chain joins TRBV4-3 and TRBJ1-5; D is unclear. Trimming stripped 3 bases from V and 1 base from J, with 13 bases between. The CDR3 is made up of 16 amino acids. CDR1 is LGHNA, CDR2 YSLEER, per germline. The DNA of the CDR3 is TGCGCCAGCAGCCAGGAACCCGGAATCAGCAATCAGCCCCAGCATTTT. It translates to CASSQEPGISNQPQHF.

The rearrangement joins TRBV2 to TRBJ2-6; perhaps TRBD2 as D (6 bases). The germline V and J ends were trimmed by 8 bases and 12 bases, with 17 bases remaining between them. Germline lookup yields CDR1 SNHLY and CDR2 FYNNEI. The CDR3 length is 13 residues. In DNA form, the CDR3 reads TGTGCCAGCCTTACGGGACTCGATTCCGTCCTGACTTTC. It translates to CASLTGLDSVLTF.